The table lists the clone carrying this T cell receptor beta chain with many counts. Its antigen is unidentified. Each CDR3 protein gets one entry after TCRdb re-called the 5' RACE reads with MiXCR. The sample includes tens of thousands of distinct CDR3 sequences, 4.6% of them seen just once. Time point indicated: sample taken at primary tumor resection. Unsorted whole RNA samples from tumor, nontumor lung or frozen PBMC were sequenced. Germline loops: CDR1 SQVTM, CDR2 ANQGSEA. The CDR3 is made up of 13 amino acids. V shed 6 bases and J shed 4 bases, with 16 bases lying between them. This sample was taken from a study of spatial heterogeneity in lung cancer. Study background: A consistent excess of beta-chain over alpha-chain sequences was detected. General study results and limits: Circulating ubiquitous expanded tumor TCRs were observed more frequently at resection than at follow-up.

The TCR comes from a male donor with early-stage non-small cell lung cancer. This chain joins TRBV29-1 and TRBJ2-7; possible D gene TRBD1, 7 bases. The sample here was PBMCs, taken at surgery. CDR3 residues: CSVLPRGAYEQYF. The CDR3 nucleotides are TGCAGCGTCCTCCCCAGGGGGGCGTACGAGCAGTACTTC.